Shown below are 6 T cell receptor beta chains from a single sample sequenced in a study of cytomegalovirus exposure and HLA in healthy donors. Only in-frame clones appear in the TCRdb table, and some are missing; sequencing was by immunoSEQ multiplex PCR. The table has roughly 100,000 clones, more than 85% seen once. The sequenced sample was PBMCs. These receptors all stem from a woman aged 18-35 years in good health and CMV-seropositive.

This clone was recorded only once. The V gene is TRBV11-1, the J gene TRBJ2-1, with TRBD1 matching 7 bases. The germline CDR1 and CDR2 sequences are SGHAT and FQDESV (reference sequence). The CDR3 runs 14 residues. The ends lost 5 bases at V and 3 bases at J; junction bases unmatched: 4. CDR3: CASSTTGDYNEQFF. CDR3 nucleotides: TGTGCCAGCAGCACAACAGGGGACTACAATGAGCAGTTCTTC.

The V and J genes are TRBV5-6 and TRBJ2-7; a weak D match, TRBD2 (5 bases). Trimming cost V 2 bases and J 6 bases, with 9 bases left between them. The CDR3 spans 12 residues. The germline V gene has CDR1 SGHDT and CDR2 YYEEEE. CDR3 DNA: TGTGCCAGCAGCTTCGGGGTCGGCGAGCAGTACTTC. Protein sequence: CASSFGVGEQYF.

The rearrangement joins TRBV19 to TRBJ1-2, with 7 positions matching TRBD1. The CDR3 contains 13 residues. V trimming: 10 bases; J trimming: 5 bases; junction bases outside the gene matches: 10. Germline CDR1 reads LNHDA; CDR2 reads SQIVND (reference sequence). CDR3 amino acids: CATQLGTAYGYTF. In DNA, the CDR3 is TGTGCCACCCAGTTGGGGACAGCTTATGGCTACACCTTC.

The chain links TRBV29-1 to TRBJ2-6, with 7 bases identical to TRBD1. Germline CDR1 and CDR2: SQVTM and ANQGSEA. With 6 bases clipped from V and 4 bases from J, the junction kept 6 bases outside the gene matches. The CDR3 has 14 residues. The CDR3 sequence is CSVATGPGANVLTF. The CDR3 bases are TGCAGCGTGGCGACAGGGCCCGGGGCCAACGTCCTGACTTTC.

The V and J genes are TRBV30 and TRBJ2-1, with TRBD2 as a possible D gene (6 bases). CDR1 is GTSNPN and CDR2 is SVGIG in the germline V gene (reference sequence). This CDR3 has 15 amino acids. Between the trimmed V and J ends, which lost 2 bases and 0 bases, there was a span of 11 bases. CDR3 protein: CAWSLGGLSYNEQFF. The CDR3 bases are TGTGCCTGGAGTCTTGGGGGACTCTCCTACAATGAGCAGTTCTTC.

The J gene is TRBJ1-1, the V gene TRBV6-1; 10 nucleotides agree with TRBD1. This CDR3 is built from 15 residues. V dropped 4 bases and J dropped 3; count of bases not matched to a gene: 5. Germline lookup yields CDR1 MNHNS and CDR2 SASEGT. Written as DNA, the CDR3 is TGTGCCAGCAGTGGCCGGGACAGGGGTTACACTGAAGCTTTCTTT. It codes for CASSGRDRGYTEAFF.